These 25 T cell receptor beta chains originate from one sample sequenced in a study of cytomegalovirus exposure and HLA in healthy donors. Profiled with immunoSEQ multiplex PCR; TCRdb holds only in-frame clones, not every one. This table has approximately 90,000 clones, about 96% appearing once. Sequences were obtained from PBMCs. These receptors were obtained from a man aged 18 to 35 in good health and CMV-seronegative.

The chain is built from TRBV29-1 and TRBJ2-1; no firm D call. The germline CDR1 and CDR2 sequences are SQVTM and ANQGSEA. V was pared by 1 base and J by 0 bases, with 7 bases between. The CDR3 runs 14 residues. The CDR3 reads CSVEGPRSYNEQFF. The CDR3 nucleotides are TGCAGCGTTGAAGGGCCCCGCTCCTACAATGAGCAGTTCTTC.

V is TRBV18 and J is TRBJ1-1; D not resolved. This CDR3 contains 13 residues. CDR1 and CDR2 from the germline V gene are KGHSH and LQKENI. V lost 3 bases to trimming and J lost 1 base, with 6 bases between them. CDR3 residues: CASSPGRNTEAFF. CDR3 nucleotides: TGTGCCAGCTCACCGGGCAGGAACACTGAAGCTTTCTTT.

The V gene is TRBV7-8, the J gene TRBJ2-2, with TRBD1 matching 10 bases. The V gene's germline CDR1 is SGHVS and CDR2 FQNEAQ. V shed 4 bases and J 6 bases; nucleotides not matched to a gene: 8. The length of the CDR3 is 16 residues. CDR3 nucleotide sequence: TGTGCCAGCAGCTCCCGCCGGGACAGGGGTTCCGGGGAGCTGTTTTTT. It codes for CASSSRRDRGSGELFF.

The rearrangement uses TRBV11-2 and TRBJ1-3; TRBD1 aligns across 8 bases. The germline V gene encodes CDR1 SGHAT and CDR2 FQNNGV. CDR3 size: 14 residues. J was trimmed by 4 bases and V by 4 bases; bases with no gene match: 3. This CDR3 is CASSSQGAGNTIYF. The CDR3 region has the DNA TGTGCCAGCAGCTCCCAGGGGGCCGGAAACACCATATATTTT.

The rearrangement links TRBV9 to TRBJ2-3; D not resolved. The CDR3 consists of 14 residues. V lost 1 base and J lost 0, with 6 bases in between. Germline V gene data show CDR1 as SGDLS and CDR2 as YYNGEE. This CDR3 is CASSVFMSTDTQYF. In DNA form, the CDR3 reads TGTGCCAGCAGCGTATTCATGAGCACAGATACGCAGTATTTT. Combining the CDR3 with reference TRBV9 and TRBJ2-3 gives the whole variable domain DSGVTQTPKHLITATGQRVTLRCSPRSGDLSVYWYQQSLDQGLQFLIQYYNGEERAKGNILERFSAQQFPDLHSELNLSSLELGDSALYFCASSVFMSTDTQYFGPGTRLTVL.

This chain uses TRBV2 with TRBJ2-2, with unresolved D. Trimming shortened V by 4 bases and J by 1 base, and 7 bases separated the two germline ends. Per the germline V gene, CDR1 is SNHLY and CDR2 is FYNNEI. This CDR3 is built from 14 residues. In nucleotides, the CDR3 is TGTGCCAGCAGTGTGGCAGAGAACACCGGGGAGCTGTTTTTT. Translation: CASSVAENTGELFF.

This chain links TRBV27 with TRBJ2-3, with 10 bases aligning to TRBD2. V lost 4 bases and J lost 6; bases outside the gene matches: 10. The germline V gene encodes CDR1 MNHEY and CDR2 SMNVEV (reference sequence). The CDR3 totals 16 residues. The CDR3 sequence is CASSSGSGRLVDTQYF. The CDR3 DNA follows: TGTGCCAGCAGTTCGGGTAGCGGGAGGCTGGTGGATACGCAGTATTTT.

The V call is TRBV6-4, the J call TRBJ2-3, with D tentatively TRBD1 (6 bases). Germline-derived CDR1 and CDR2 are MRHNA and SNTAGT. This CDR3 has 13 residues. Trimming removed 0 bases at V and 7 bases at J, with 8 bases between. The CDR3 here is CASSDSGQNTQYF. The CDR3 coding sequence is TGTGCCAGCAGTGACTCGGGACAAAATACGCAGTATTTT.

This clone was seen just once. The chain joins TRBV30 to TRBJ1-5; tentative D call: TRBD1 (5 bases). The V end was cut by 0 bases, the J end by 2 bases, with 5 bases between. Germline V CDR1 and CDR2: GTSNPN, SVGIG (reference sequence). CDR3 size: 13 residues. For the CDR3, the DNA is TGTGCCTGGAGTGTACAGGGCAATCAGCCCCAGCATTTT. Its translation: CAWSVQGNQPQHF. The complete variable domain, with remaining parts taken from reference TRBV30 and TRBJ1-5, reads SQTIHQWPATLVQPVGSPLSLECTVEGTSNPNLYWYRQAAGRGLQLLFYSVGIGQISSEVPQNLSASRPQDRQFILSSKKLLLSDSGFYLCAWSVQGNQPQHFGDGTRLSIL.

V gene TRBV30 combines with J gene TRBJ2-3; TRBD1 matches at 9 bases. The CDR3 is made up of 15 amino acids. The germline V gene encodes CDR1 GTSNPN and CDR2 SVGIG (reference sequence). The V and J ends lost 2 bases and 1 base, in that order; junction bases with no gene match: 4. The CDR3 coding sequence is TGTGCCTGGAGTAACACAGGGGGCGGCACAGATACGCAGTATTTT. It yields the protein CAWSNTGGGTDTQYF.

The chain joins TRBV19 to TRBJ2-7; a possible D gene is TRBD2 (6 bases). The CDR3 runs to 17 residues. Germline V gives CDR1 LNHDA, CDR2 SQIVND (reference sequence). V gave up 6 bases and J gave up 0 bases, with 21 bases separating them. The CDR3 nucleotides read TGTGCCAGTAGCCCCGAACCCGCGGGACTGAGCTCCTACGAGCAGTACTTC. Protein: CASSPEPAGLSSYEQYF.

The gene calls are TRBV6-5 and TRBJ2-4; 10 bases fit TRBD1. Losses at the gene ends were 7 bases for V and 9 bases for J; bases not matched to a gene: 12. The CDR3 spans 15 residues. CDR1 and CDR2 (germline): MNHEY, SVGAGI. CDR3 sequence reads: CASNPKGTGAGIQYF. In nucleotides, the CDR3 is TGTGCCAGCAACCCAAAGGGGACAGGGGCAGGCATTCAGTACTTC.

As for this clone: Distinct nucleotide sequences in the sample also encode this CDR3. This sequence joins TRBV18 and TRBJ1-3; D unresolved. Germline CDR1 is KGHSH and CDR2 is LQKENI. This CDR3 contains 14 residues. The V end was cut by 6 bases, the J end by 0 bases, with 9 bases between. The CDR3 bases are TGTGCCAGCTCGCCCTCGGGCTCTGGAAACACCATATATTTT. Protein: CASSPSGSGNTIYF.

The gene calls are TRBV19 and TRBJ1-1; D is unclear. The CDR3 loop spans 16 amino acids. Germline V gene data show CDR1 as LNHDA and CDR2 as SQIVND (reference sequence). V shed 7 bases and J shed 0 bases, with 18 bases lying between them. This CDR3 is CASTLGGRTMNTEAFF. The CDR3 coding sequence is TGTGCCAGTACCTTGGGAGGCAGAACCATGAACACTGAAGCTTTCTTT.

J is TRBJ2-2 and V is TRBV28, with TRBD1 identical over 8 bases. The germline gives CDR1 MDHEN, CDR2 SYDVKM. V lost 3 bases and J lost 0; bases outside the gene matches: 9. This CDR3 region has 18 residues. CDR3: CASSLRTGSFANTGELFF. CDR3 DNA sequence: TGTGCCAGCAGTTTGAGGACAGGGTCATTTGCGAACACCGGGGAGCTGTTTTTT.

The J gene is TRBJ1-2, the V gene TRBV28, with no clear D. From germline, CDR1 is MDHEN and CDR2 SYDVKM. The germline V and J ends were trimmed by 11 bases and 5 bases, with 21 bases remaining between them. This CDR3 region has 14 residues. This CDR3 is CAVRGGPFGYGYTF. CDR3 DNA: TGTGCCGTGAGAGGAGGGCCCTTTGGTTATGGCTACACCTTC.

The chain carries TRBV11-2 and TRBJ2-3, with 8 bases lining up with TRBD2. V gave up 2 bases and J gave up 3 bases; unmatched junction bases: 4. This CDR3 comprises 15 residues. Germline assignment: CDR1 SGHAT and CDR2 FQNNGV. CDR3 DNA sequence: TGTGCCAGCAGCTTACTGACGGGAGGGACAGATACGCAGTATTTT. This sequence encodes CASSLLTGGTDTQYF.

The chain employs TRBV11-3 and TRBJ1-1; 9 positions match TRBD1. V lost 4 bases, J lost 4 bases, and 7 bases stayed unmatched. The CDR3 totals 15 residues. CDR1 SGHNT and CDR2 YENEEA come from the germline V gene. The CDR3 is CASSSRTGVFTEAFF. The CDR3 region has the DNA TGTGCCAGCAGCTCGCGGACAGGGGTATTCACTGAAGCTTTCTTT. The whole variable domain, filled in from reference TRBV11-3 and TRBJ1-1, reads EAGVVQSPRYKIIEKKQPVAFWCNPISGHNTLYWYLQNLGQGPELLIRYENEEAVDDSQLPKDRFSAERLKGVDSTLKIQPAELGDSAVYLCASSSRTGVFTEAFFGQGTRLTVV.

The gene calls are TRBV21-1 and TRBJ2-5; no DNA check was done on the table's D call, TRBD2. TRBV21-1 is termed a pseudogene. The CDR3 has 19 amino acids. This CDR3 is CASSKVGLKLAGKGETQYF. DNA of the CDR3: TGTGCCAGCAGCAAAGTGGGACTTAAGCTAGCGGGAAAGGGAGAGACCCAGTACTTC.

The rearrangement uses TRBV19 and TRBJ2-6; 8 bases line up with TRBD1. The CDR3 covers 18 residues. CDR1 LNHDA and CDR2 SQIVND come from the germline V gene (reference sequence). V dropped 7 bases and J dropped 1; count of bases not matched to a gene: 12. The CDR3 DNA reads as TGTGCCAGTACCTCAGGCTGGGACAGGCTTTCTGGGGCCAACGTCCTGACTTTC. It yields the protein CASTSGWDRLSGANVLTF.

The CDR3 coding sequence is TGTGCCAGTAGTATAGGTCCTACGGAGGGGATATATCAGCCCCAGCATTTT. As protein: CASSIGPTEGIYQPQHF. The V and J genes are TRBV19 and TRBJ1-5; D is perhaps TRBD1 (5 bases). The ends were cut back, 1 base at V and 5 bases at J, with 18 bases in the middle. The CDR3 sequence is 17 residues long. The germline CDR1 and CDR2 sequences are LNHDA and SQIVND (reference sequence).

The CDR3 protein is CASGDDPDTQYF. The CDR3 region has the DNA TGTGCCAGCGGAGACGATCCAGATACGCAGTATTTT. The chain combines TRBV9 with TRBJ2-3; D is unclear. There are 12 residues in the CDR3. The V gene lost 7 bases and the J gene lost 4 bases, with 10 bases spanning the gap. CDR1 and CDR2 (germline): SGDLS, YYNGEE. Complete variable domain (other parts from reference TRBV9 and TRBJ2-3): DSGVTQTPKHLITATGQRVTLRCSPRSGDLSVYWYQQSLDQGLQFLIQYYNGEERAKGNILERFSAQQFPDLHSELNLSSLELGDSALYFCASGDDPDTQYFGPGTRLTVL.

The CDR3: CASSSPSGQGVEKLFF. The CDR3 nucleotides are TGTGCCAGTAGCTCCCCCTCGGGACAGGGAGTCGAAAAACTGTTTTTT. The chain recombines TRBV27 with TRBJ1-4, with 9 bases identical to TRBD1. Trimming took 9 bases from V and 8 from J; bases not matched to a gene: 16. CDR1 is MNHEY and CDR2 is SMNVEV in the germline V gene (reference sequence). The CDR3 loop spans 16 amino acids.

A few counts support this clone. V is TRBV30 and J is TRBJ1-2, with D possibly being TRBD1 (5 bases). Germline V gene data show CDR1 as GTSNPN and CDR2 as SVGIG (reference sequence). Trimming removed 3 bases at V and 6 bases at J, with 11 bases between. The length of the CDR3 is 12 residues. The CDR3 DNA sequence: TGTGCCTGGAGAATCAGGGCCCATGGCTACACCTTC. Protein: CAWRIRAHGYTF.

This rearrangement joins TRBV10-1 to TRBJ2-5; a weak D match, TRBD1 (5 bases). The CDR3 is 14 amino acids. V lost 3 bases to trimming and J lost 5 bases, with 13 bases between them. CDR1 and CDR2 (germline): WNHNN, SYGVQD (reference sequence). The CDR3 sequence is CASSDGAAWETQYF. Written as DNA, the CDR3 is TGCGCCAGCAGTGATGGGGCGGCCTGGGAGACCCAGTACTTC.